This paragraph reports one TCR beta chain. The antigen is not known. The CDR3 extends over 13 amino acids. Germline-derived CDR1 and CDR2 are SGHNT and YENEEA. The V segment lost 0 bases and the J segment 8 bases; nucleotides outside the gene matches: 3. The data belong to a study of cytomegalovirus exposure and HLA in healthy donors. Overall study findings and caveats: There were reportedly fewer N-insertions in an Asian-associated ancestry cluster than the approximately 640-donor mean, in a later analysis. As was reported, the classifier diagnosed cytomegalovirus status with high specificity and sensitivity. A previous analysis found most TCR beta V segments productive roughly 87% or roughly 30% of the time.

PCR used 60 Vbeta primers and 13 Jbeta primers. Here immunoSEQ multiplex PCR was the method, and the copy in TCRdb shows in-frame clones only, minus some. This repertoire shows 80,000 to 100,000 clones, about four fifths found once; its top ten account for 3.7%. The sequencing sample was made of PBMCs. The clonotype comes from a female donor in good health and CMV-seropositive. V and J are TRBV11-3 and TRBJ1-1; 7 bases map to TRBD1. The CDR3 nucleotides read TGTGCCAGCAGCTTAGATAGGGACAGAGAAGCTTTCTTT. Amino acids: CASSLDRDREAFF.